This entry describes one T cell receptor beta chain. The sample belongs to a study of blood T cell repertoires in COVID-19. Study summary: COVID-19 samples from acute and convalescent phases originated in the United States, Italy and Spain. Sources were T cells, B-cell-depleted T cells, or PBMCs; the material itself was cDNA or gDNA.

As originally analysed: Estimation of nucleated cell counts relied on the amplification of reference gene primers. The repertoire was sequenced with immunoSEQ multiplex PCR; TCRdb's copy has only in-frame clones and lacks some. The V and J calls and clone size come from that table; D and trimming were worked out from the DNA. The sample has some 190,000 clones, 80% to 90% seen once. V lost 4 bases and J 6 bases, leaving 18 bases between the germline ends. Germline loops: CDR1 LGHNA, CDR2 YNFKEQ. The CDR3 covers 15 residues. The chain is built from TRBV4-2 and TRBJ1-1, with D hard to call. The sample was peripheral blood. The clonotype comes from a man aged 18 to 30 with active or convalescent COVID-19. In DNA form, the CDR3 reads TGTGCCAGCAGCCCGACTTCCGGTGAGGGCCCTGAAGCTTTCTTT. It translates to CASSPTSGEGPEAFF.